Listed below are T cell receptor beta chains from one sample, sequenced in a study of blood T cell repertoires in COVID-19. Sequencing used immunoSEQ multiplex PCR; TCRdb keeps in-frame clones, though not all of them. This table has over 150,000 clones, roughly 89% appearing once. Sample: peripheral blood. These receptors originate from a woman between 65 and 79 years old with COVID-19, enrolled during active disease. Each CDR3 is given with its conserved first and last residue. A D gene is named only where the DNA matches it firmly. Expanded clones are given a class, and other clones once, few, many or no size at all.

>TRBV5-4|-|TRBJ1-1|-
TGTGCCAGCAGGTTGGACGGAGCCTCCTATGTTGAAGCTTTCTTT
CASRLDGASYVEAFF
>TRBV18|-|TRBJ1-4|-
TGTGCCAGCTCACCACCCCCCTCAGGGGTAACTAATGAAAAACTGTTTTTT
CASSPPPSGVTNEKLFF
>TRBV9|-|TRBJ2-7|-
TGTGCCAGCAGCGTAGCCCTCGGGATCTCGGAGCAGTACTTC
CASSVALGISEQYF
>TRBV20-1|few|TRBJ1-5|-
TGCAGTGCTAGTCTAGGGTCAGGGTTAGGTAGCAATCAGCCCCAGCATTTT
CSASLGSGLGSNQPQHF
>TRBV6-1|-|TRBJ2-5|-
TGTGCCAGCAGTGAAGCTTTCGGGGGAGAGACCCAGTACTTC
CASSEAFGGETQYF
>TRBV5-1|-|TRBJ2-1|TRBD2
TGCGCCAGCAGCTTACTAGCGGGAAGGAATGAGCAGTTCTTC
CASSLLAGRNEQFF
>TRBV19|-|TRBJ2-2|TRBD1
TGTGCCAGTAGGACGTCGGGTACAGGGGACACCGGGGAGCTGTTTTTT
CASRTSGTGDTGELFF
>TRBV28|-|TRBJ1-4|-
TGTGCCAGCAGTCCGGGGGAACCCAGGGCGGGTGAAAAACTGTTTTTT
CASSPGEPRAGEKLFF
>TRBV11-2|-|TRBJ1-6|-
TGTGCCAGCAGTTACAGAAATTCACCCCTCCACTTT
CASSYRNSPLHF
>TRBV30|-|TRBJ1-3|-
TGTGCCTGGAACCGGGGAGTCGGAAACACCATATATTTT
CAWNRGVGNTIYF
>TRBV7-6|-|TRBJ2-5|TRBD2
TGTGCCAGCAGCTTAGTCGCTAGCGGGGGACATCAAGAGACCCAGTACTTC
CASSLVASGGHQETQYF
>TRBV4-2|-|TRBJ1-4|TRBD1
TGTGCCAGCAGCCCGGGACAGGGAGATAATGAAAAACTGTTTTTT
CASSPGQGDNEKLFF
>TRBV5-8|-|TRBJ2-5|-
TGTGCCAGCAGCTTCAGGGGATCAGAGACCCAGTACTTC
CASSFRGSETQYF
>TRBV18|once|TRBJ2-7|-
TGTGCCAGCTCACCCGGACAGCGGCACGAGCAGTACTTC
CASSPGQRHEQYF
>TRBV29-1|-|TRBJ2-7|TRBD1
TGCAGCGTTGAAGATACAGGGGGAACCTACGAGCAGTACTTC
CSVEDTGGTYEQYF
>TRBV7-2|-|TRBJ2-7|TRBD1
TGTGCCAGCAGCTTAGGCGGCGGACAGGCGGGCTACGAGCAGTACTTC
CASSLGGGQAGYEQYF
>TRBV5-6|-|TRBJ1-1|-
TGTGCCAGCAGTTCTCCAGGGTACACTGAAGCTTTCTTT
CASSSPGYTEAFF
>TRBV25-1|-|TRBJ1-1|-
TGTGCCAGCAGTGGGAGGGCGAGAGGTGAAGCTTTCTTT
CASSGRARGEAFF
>TRBV12-3/TRBV12-4|once|TRBJ2-2|-
TGTGCCAGCAGTTTCTTATCCGGGGAGCTGTTTTTT
CASSFLSGELFF
>TRBV19|-|TRBJ2-3|-
TGTGCCAGTAGTATCGGCGGGCCTTATGCAGATACGCAGTATTTT
CASSIGGPYADTQYF
>TRBV5-6|-|TRBJ2-3|TRBD1
TGTGCCAGCAGCTCCGTTTACAGGGGGCGAATCGGTACAGGTACGCAGTATTTT
CASSSVYRGRIGTGTQYF
>TRBV6-2/TRBV6-3|once|TRBJ2-1|-
TGTGCCAGCAGTCTTTCGGGTGTCTGGACAGCCTACTACAATGAGCAGTTCTTC
CASSLSGVWTAYYNEQFF
>TRBV27|-|TRBJ1-2|-
TGTGCCAGCAGTCCCTCTTTAGGGGTAGGAGGCTACACCTTC
CASSPSLGVGGYTF
>TRBV30|-|TRBJ2-1|TRBD2
TGTGCCTGGACCCCGGGGGGTGAGCAGTTCTTC
CAWTPGGEQFF
>TRBV23-1|-|TRBJ1-3|TRBD1
TGCGCCAGCAGTTGGGACAGGTCATTCTCTGGAAACACCATATATTTT
CASSWDRSFSGNTIYF
>TRBV7-9|-|TRBJ1-2|TRBD1
TGTGCCAGCAGCTTAGACCAGGGGGCAGGGGGCTACACCTTC
CASSLDQGAGGYTF
>TRBV19|-|TRBJ1-2|TRBD1
TGTGCCAGTAGCTGGACAGGGGAAGGCTACACCTTC
CASSWTGEGYTF
>TRBV28|-|TRBJ2-7|TRBD1
TGTGCCAGCAGTTTCCTGGTGACTCGGGACAGGGCGACCAGCTCCTACGAGCAGTACTTC
CASSFLVTRDRATSSYEQYF
>TRBV4-2|-|TRBJ2-5|-
TGTGCCAGCAGCCCGGGCGGGTTGAGCGTAGAGACCCAGTACTTC
CASSPGGLSVETQYF
>TRBV2|few|TRBJ1-6|TRBD1
TGTGCCAGCAGAGGATCCGGGACAGGGGGAGGCTCCTATAATTCACCCCTCCACTTT
CASRGSGTGGGSYNSPLHF
>TRBV30|few|TRBJ1-1|TRBD1
TGTGCCTGGAGCCTGGGACAGCAGAACACTGAAGCTTTCTTT
CAWSLGQQNTEAFF
>TRBV21-1|-|TRBJ1-2|-
TGTGCCAGCAGCAAAGAGGCGACAGGGGCTACCTATGGCTACACCTTC
CASSKEATGATYGYTF
>TRBV7-2|-|TRBJ2-3|-
TGTGCCAGCAGCTTAGAAGAGGGGGGGCCTGAAGATACGCAGTATTTT
CASSLEEGGPEDTQYF
>TRBV28|-|TRBJ2-5|-
TGTGCATCAGGGGAGGAGACCCAGTACTTC
CASGEETQYF
>TRBV10-3|-|TRBJ1-2|TRBD1
TGTGCCATCAACCCCGAGCGGACAGGATATGGCTACACCTTC
CAINPERTGYGYTF
>TRBV28|-|TRBJ1-5|-
TGTGCCAGCAGTTTAGGTGGTGGAGGCAATCAGCCCCAGCATTTT
CASSLGGGGNQPQHF
>TRBV30|few|TRBJ1-2|-
TGTGCCTGGAGTGTACAGGGCTCTAACTATGGCTACACCTTC
CAWSVQGSNYGYTF
>TRBV6-5|-|TRBJ2-3|TRBD1
TGTGCCAGCAGTTTTGGGACAGGGAGAAGCACAGATACGCAGTATTTT
CASSFGTGRSTDTQYF
>TRBV5-4|-|TRBJ2-5|-
TGTGCCAGCAGCTCCCGGGGCAGGGGTCAACAAGAGACCCAGTACTTC
CASSSRGRGQQETQYF
>TRBV20-1|once|TRBJ1-1|TRBD1
TGCAGTGCTAGTAGGACCGGGACAGGAGAAGCTTTCTTT
CSASRTGTGEAFF